This entry concerns a single TCR beta chain. Its antigen is undetermined. This sample stems from a study of cytomegalovirus exposure and HLA in healthy donors. The study, taken as a whole, reports: Serostatus for CMV was the only available immune exposure information.

Germline values: CDR1 MNHEY, CDR2 SVGAGI. The V end lost 0 bases, the J end lost 0 bases, and 9 bases lay between the germline ends. The CDR3 sequence is 16 residues long. PCR employed 60 Vbeta and 13 Jbeta primers. TCRdb's table, derived via immunoSEQ multiplex PCR, lists solely in-frame clones and lacks some. The table includes about 180,000 clones, around 80% detected once. The source of this sequence is a woman aged 30 to 39 in good health and CMV-seropositive. This chain joins TRBV6-5 and TRBJ2-1, with D unclear. Sequenced sample: PBMCs. This CDR3 reads CASSYSFSSSYNEQFF. Here the CDR3 DNA reads TGTGCCAGCAGTTACTCGTTTTCTAGCTCCTACAATGAGCAGTTCTTC.